This T cell receptor beta chain emerged from a study of T cell changes during pregnancy in multiple sclerosis. Repertoires were generated with immunoSEQ multiplex PCR, while TCRdb's copy carries only in-frame clones and drops some. The profile shows fewer than 65,000 clones, 91% of them singletons. This clone was counted a single time. J lost 5 bases, V lost 0 bases, and 3 bases had no gene match. CDR3 length: 15 residues. Germline values: CDR1 SGDLS, CDR2 YYNGEE. The J gene is TRBJ2-3, the V gene TRBV9; 10 nucleotides agree with TRBD2. Sequencing used peripheral blood, obtained after pregnancy. This sequence was found in a female donor in good health, enrolled as a control in a pregnancy study. Here the CDR3 reads CASSVDSGGQDTQYF. CDR3 coding DNA: TGTGCCAGCAGCGTAGATAGCGGGGGGCAAGATACGCAGTATTTT.